Each of the 25 T cell receptor beta chains below was sequenced from the same sample in a study of T cell repertoires in cytomegalovirus infection. Each CDR3 protein is one row after TCRdb ran MiXCR on the reads. The table has around 110,000 distinct CDR3 sequences, 10% seen once. The antigens of these receptors remain unknown. Material for sequencing was PBMCs, sequenced either directly or after in vitro stimulation (not recorded which). These receptors all come from a human donor in good health (CMV status not recorded). Some clones in this sample may be carry-over from other donors' samples.

The V gene is TRBV5-6, the J gene TRBJ1-1; possible D gene TRBD1, 5 bases. The germline V gene has CDR1 SGHDT and CDR2 YYEEEE. V dropped 4 bases and J dropped 10 bases, with 23 bases sitting between them. There are 15 residues in the CDR3. CDR3 in amino acids: CASSTNGGARARAFF. The CDR3 nucleotides read TGTGCCAGCAGCACCAATGGTGGGGCCCGAGCTAGAGCTTTCTTT.

This clonotype was observed a few times. CDR3 sequence: CASSVGQANNSPLHF. As DNA, the CDR3 is TGTGCCAGCAGCGTAGGACAGGCGAATAATTCACCCCTCCACTTT. This sequence joins TRBV9 and TRBJ1-6; weak D call: TRBD1 (6 bases). Trimming stripped 0 bases from V and 5 bases from J, with 9 bases between. The CDR3 is 15 residues long. Germline V gene sequence: CDR1 SGDLS, CDR2 YYNGEE. The full variable domain, in which reference TRBV9 and TRBJ1-6 provide the parts outside the CDR3, is DSGVTQTPKHLITATGQRVTLRCSPRSGDLSVYWYQQSLDQGLQFLIQYYNGEERAKGNILERFSAQQFPDLHSELNLSSLELGDSALYFCASSVGQANNSPLHFGNGTRLTVT.

This clonotype was counted a few times. The chain couples TRBV7-9 to TRBJ2-2; D gene ambiguous. The CDR3 loop spans 12 amino acids. V shed 5 bases and J shed 6 bases, with 7 bases lying between them. Germline CDR1 is SEHNR and CDR2 is FQNEAQ (reference sequence). CDR3 bases: TGTGCCAGCAGCACCGGTCCCGGGGAGCTGTTTTTT. It specifies CASSTGPGELFF.

This clonotype has at least ten counts. The chain recombines TRBV7-2 with TRBJ2-1, with D tentatively TRBD1 (5 bases). This CDR3 has 13 amino acids. Trimming stripped 3 bases from V and 6 bases from J, with 9 bases between. The germline CDR1 and CDR2 sequences are SGHTA and FQGNSA. CDR3 nucleotide sequence: TGTGCCAGCAGCTTGGGGCGGAGCAATGAGCAGTTCTTC. It translates to CASSLGRSNEQFF.

V usage is TRBV7-9 and J usage is TRBJ1-4, with 8 positions matching TRBD1. With 4 bases clipped from V and 7 bases from J, the junction kept 8 bases outside the gene matches. The CDR3 contains 15 residues. Germline CDR1 SEHNR, CDR2 FQNEAQ (reference sequence). The CDR3 DNA sequence: TGTGCCAGCAGCTCCGGACAGGGCGGGGGTGAAAAACTGTTTTTT. It translates to CASSSGQGGGEKLFF. Using reference TRBV7-9 and TRBJ1-4 for the parts outside the CDR3, the full variable domain is DTGVSQNPRHKITKRGQNVTFRCDPISEHNRLYWYRQTLGQGPEFLTYFQNEAQLEKSRLLSDRFSAERPKGSFSTLEIQRTEQGDSAMYLCASSSGQGGGEKLFFGSGTQLSVL.

This clonotype was seen a handful of times. The V gene is TRBV20-1, the J gene TRBJ1-6; unclear D gene. Trimming left V 2 bases short and J 0 bases short, with 8 bases between. The length of the CDR3 is 15 residues. The germline V gene has CDR1 DFQATT and CDR2 SNEGSKA (reference sequence). The CDR3 DNA follows: TGCAGTGCTAGAACCTCGAGCTCCTATAATTCACCCCTCCACTTT. It translates to CSARTSSSYNSPLHF.

This clonotype has a count of ten or more. This chain uses TRBV6-5 with TRBJ1-5; D remains ambiguous. V was clipped by 2 bases and J by 5 bases, with 10 bases between them. The CDR3 is 14 residues long. Per the germline V gene, CDR1 is MNHEY and CDR2 is SVGAGI. In DNA, the CDR3 is TGTGCCAGCAGTTACGCGTCAGGATATCAGCCCCAGCATTTT. It codes for CASSYASGYQPQHF.

This clonotype was seen many times. The chain recombines TRBV7-9 with TRBJ2-1; 9 bases fit TRBD2. CDR1 is SEHNR, CDR2 FQNEAQ, per germline (reference sequence). The junction had 6 bases not matched to a gene; V was cut back by 2 bases and J by 7 bases. The CDR3 runs 15 residues. CDR3 bases: TGTGCCAGCAGCTTACCGGGACTAGCCCTGAATGAGCAGTTCTTC. It yields the protein CASSLPGLALNEQFF.

The chain has TRBV10-3 and TRBJ2-1; 8 nucleotides line up with TRBD2. The CDR3 runs to 14 residues. V shed 4 bases, J shed 7 bases, and the junction held 6 bases outside the gene matches. The germline V gene has CDR1 ENHRY and CDR2 SYGVKD. DNA for the CDR3: TGTGCCATCAGTGTGCGGGAGGCGGATAATGAGCAGTTCTTC. Its protein is CAISVREADNEQFF.

This clonotype appeared many times. This chain links TRBV7-2 with TRBJ2-3; 10 bases are a match to TRBD2. J was trimmed by 5 bases and V by 6 bases; bases with no gene match: 8. Germline V lookup: CDR1 SGHTA, CDR2 FQGNSA. CDR3 length: 15 amino acids. The chain's CDR3 is CASSGTSETLDTQYF. The CDR3 DNA reads TGTGCCAGCAGTGGGACTAGCGAAACCCTAGATACGCAGTATTTT.

This clonotype has only a few counts. The chain employs TRBV7-2 and TRBJ2-1; TRBD2 matches at 10 bases. V shed 5 bases and J 8 bases; nucleotides not matched to a gene: 9. Germline loops: CDR1 SGHTA, CDR2 FQGNSA. The CDR3 sequence is 15 residues long. CDR3 nucleotides: TGTGCCAGCAGCCGTCTAGCGGGAGTGGTTGATGAGCAGTTCTTC. Amino acids: CASSRLAGVVDEQFF. The full variable domain, with the rest looked up from reference TRBV7-2 and TRBJ2-1, is GAGVSQSPSNKVTEKGKDVELRCDPISGHTALYWYRQSLGQGLEFLIYFQGNSAPDKSGLPSDRFSAERTGGSVSTLTIQRTQQEDSAVYLCASSRLAGVVDEQFFGPGTRLTVL.

The rearrangement links TRBV20-1 to TRBJ2-1; D uncertain. CDR3 length: 14 amino acids. V lost 3 bases, J lost 11 bases, and 20 bases lay in between. Germline CDR1 is DFQATT and CDR2 is SNEGSKA (reference sequence). The DNA for the CDR3 is TGCAGTGCTAGTTGGATAGCTCCCCGAATAAAGCAGTTCTTC. Amino acids: CSASWIAPRIKQFF.

This chain uses TRBV6-2 or TRBV6-3 with TRBJ1-1, with D unclear. Germline assignment: CDR1 MNHEY and CDR2 SVGEGT. The CDR3 runs to 12 residues. V dropped 6 bases and J dropped 5 bases, with 10 bases sitting between them. Written as DNA, the CDR3 is TGTGCCAGCAGAGACCCGGGGACTGAAGCTTTCTTT. Its protein product is CASRDPGTEAFF.

This clonotype was seen many times. CDR3 nucleotides: TGTGCCAGCAGCCCCGGGACTAGCGGAGAGTACGAGCAGTACTTC. It encodes CASSPGTSGEYEQYF. V usage is TRBV7-6 and J usage is TRBJ2-7; TRBD2 matches at 11 bases. This CDR3 spans 15 amino acids. The V gene end was trimmed by 5 bases and the J gene end by 4 bases; junction bases not matched to a gene: 7. The germline gives CDR1 SGHVS, CDR2 FNYEAQ.

There are many counts of this clonotype. The chain uses TRBV7-8 and TRBJ2-7, with 7 positions matching TRBD2. V shed 1 base and J 0 bases; nucleotides not matched to a gene: 6. The CDR3 runs 16 residues. From germline, CDR1 is SGHVS and CDR2 FQNEAQ. CDR3 bases: TGTGCCAGCAGCTTAGGTCCGGGGGGTAGCTCCTACGAGCAGTACTTC. It encodes CASSLGPGGSSYEQYF.

CDR3 in DNA: TGTGCCAGCAGTTCCCTTCGGACCGAAGGGCACACAGATACGCAGTATTTT. This codes for CASSSLRTEGHTDTQYF. V is TRBV12-3 or TRBV12-4 and J is TRBJ2-3; no firm D call. The length of the CDR3 is 17 residues. V was shortened by 4 bases and J by 2 bases, with 19 bases between the two germline ends.

In its sample, this clonotype was seen many times. The J gene is TRBJ2-6, the V gene TRBV25-1; D may be TRBD1 or TRBD2 (5 bases each). The CDR3 contains 17 residues. V was clipped by 5 bases and J by 1 base, with 15 bases between them. CDR1 MGHDK and CDR2 SYGVNS come from the germline V gene. CDR3 coding DNA: TGTGCCAGCAGTAACCCGGGACGGGCTTCTGGGGCCAACGTCCTGACTTTC. This encodes CASSNPGRASGANVLTF.

This clonotype was counted only a few times. V gene TRBV27 combines with J gene TRBJ1-2; D may be TRBD1 (6 bases). Deletions cut 5 bases from V and 8 bases from J, with 18 bases between. CDR3 length: 14 residues. In germline, CDR1 is MNHEY, CDR2 SMNVEV (reference sequence). In DNA form, the CDR3 reads TGTGCCAGCAGTAAACCGGGACAAGCCTGGGGCTACACCTTC. The encoded protein is CASSKPGQAWGYTF.

The chain carries TRBV10-2 and TRBJ2-5; D is perhaps TRBD2 (5 bases). V lost 3 bases and J lost 5, with 16 bases in between. The CDR3 consists of 15 residues. CDR1 is WSHSY and CDR2 is SAAADI in the germline V gene. The CDR3 DNA reads as TGCGCCAGCAGTGATGAGGGAGCCGAGGAGGAGACCCAGTACTTC. This gives the protein CASSDEGAEEETQYF.

This chain uses TRBV5-1 with TRBJ2-1, with 9 nucleotides matching TRBD2. V was pared by 1 base and J by 1 base, with 6 bases of the junction left unmatched. This CDR3 region has 17 residues. Germline V lookup: CDR1 SGHRS, CDR2 YFSETQ. The CDR3 DNA sequence: TGCGCCAGCAGCTTGACGACTAGCGGTCAGTCCTACAATGAGCAGTTCTTC. This encodes CASSLTTSGQSYNEQFF.

This clonotype was observed a few times. The chain is built from TRBV6-6 and TRBJ2-2; a weak D match, TRBD2 (6 bases). The germline V gene encodes CDR1 MNHNY and CDR2 SVGAGI (reference sequence). Trimming pared 4 bases from V and 4 bases from J, leaving 16 bases between. The length of the CDR3 is 16 residues. The chain's CDR3 is CASSSFGDFLTGELFF. The CDR3 bases are TGTGCCAGCAGTTCTTTCGGGGACTTCCTCACCGGGGAGCTGTTTTTT.

The chain uses TRBV9 and TRBJ1-1, with D unclear. The CDR3 has 15 residues. V shed 0 bases and J shed 1 base, with 10 bases lying between them. Germline V gives CDR1 SGDLS, CDR2 YYNGEE. For the CDR3, the DNA is TGTGCCAGCAGCGTAGTAGTAGCCCCGAACACTGAAGCTTTCTTT. Its protein is CASSVVVAPNTEAFF.

The genes are TRBV19 and TRBJ2-5, with TRBD2 as a possible D gene (6 bases). Trimming removed 5 bases at V and 5 bases at J, with 12 bases between. This CDR3 is built from 13 residues. Germline CDR1 LNHDA, CDR2 SQIVND (reference sequence). The CDR3 is CASSPRGRETQYF. The CDR3 nucleotides read TGTGCCAGTAGTCCGCGGGGCAGGGAGACCCAGTACTTC.

The chain employs TRBV4-1 and TRBJ1-1; D is ambiguous. The length of the CDR3 is 12 residues. The V and J ends lost 2 bases and 1 base respectively, with 2 bases between them. Looked up from germline, CDR1 is MGHRA and CDR2 is YSYEKL. In DNA form, the CDR3 reads TGCGCCAGCAGCCAACAGAACACTGAAGCTTTCTTT. It translates to CASSQQNTEAFF.

This clonotype was seen at least ten times. The chain couples TRBV11-2 to TRBJ2-6; D assignment may be TRBD1 or TRBD2 (5 bases each). The V end was cut by 5 bases, the J end by 8 bases, with 16 bases between. CDR3 length: 15 amino acids. From germline, CDR1 is SGHAT and CDR2 FQNNGV. CDR3 residues: CASSAGTHPTNVLTF. CDR3 bases: TGTGCCAGCAGCGCCGGGACCCACCCGACCAACGTCCTGACTTTC. Full variable domain (outside the CDR3, taken from reference TRBV11-2 and TRBJ2-6): EAGVAQSPRYKIIEKRQSVAFWCNPISGHATLYWYQQILGQGPKLLIQFQNNGVVDDSQLPKDRFSAERLKGVDSTLKIQPAKLEDSAVYLCASSAGTHPTNVLTFGAGSRLTVL.